This record covers a single TCR beta chain. What it recognizes is unknown. The data were taken from a study of T cell responses to AZD1222 COVID-19 vaccine. Study outcomes and limitations: Only a handful of AZD1222 recipients, more than five in all, had baseline seropositivity. Mostly white British, mostly female donors; authors suggested clonal diversity may be underestimated.

CDR3 length: 15 amino acids. The ends were cut back, 5 bases at V and 8 bases at J, with 19 bases in the middle. CDR1 is MDHEN, CDR2 SYDVKM, per germline. Measured with immunoSEQ multiplex PCR; TCRdb has only the in-frame clones, and not every one. The table records about 120,000 clones, around 92% of them present only once. The V gene is TRBV28, the J gene TRBJ1-3, with D maybe TRBD1 (5 bases). This sequence was found in an adult in good health. Specimen: peripheral blood, collected on day 0 of AZD1222 vaccination. CDR3 loop: CASSPTGRGVDTIYF. CDR3 in DNA: TGTGCCAGCAGTCCCACGGGAAGGGGCGTAGACACCATATATTTT.